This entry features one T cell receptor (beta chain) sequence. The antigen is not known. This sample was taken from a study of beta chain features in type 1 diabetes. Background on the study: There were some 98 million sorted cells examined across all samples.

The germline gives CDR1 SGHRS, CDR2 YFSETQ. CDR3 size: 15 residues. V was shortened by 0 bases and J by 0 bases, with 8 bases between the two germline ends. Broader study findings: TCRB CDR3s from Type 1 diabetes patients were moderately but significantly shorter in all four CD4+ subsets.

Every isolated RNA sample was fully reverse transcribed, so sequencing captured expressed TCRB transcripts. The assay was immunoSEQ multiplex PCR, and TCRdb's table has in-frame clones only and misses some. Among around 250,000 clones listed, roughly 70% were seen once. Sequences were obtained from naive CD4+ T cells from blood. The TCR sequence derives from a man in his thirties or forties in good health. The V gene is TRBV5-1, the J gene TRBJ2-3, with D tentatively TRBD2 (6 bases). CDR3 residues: CASSLVAGSTDTQYF. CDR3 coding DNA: TGCGCCAGCAGCTTGGTGGCGGGAAGCACAGATACGCAGTATTTT.